This record concerns one T cell receptor (beta chain) sequence. Its antigen has not been determined. The input lacks base qualities; no much larger clone sits a single base away. RNA was extracted with the RNeasy kit and roughly 0.5 to 1 ug was reverse transcribed using random hexamers. The immunoSEQ multiplex PCR assay, which covers 54 Vbeta and 13 Jbeta segments, was used to amplify TCR beta CDR3 regions. Bias from PCR amplification was corrected by using a synthetic template baseline for primer optimization and for computational correction. In the source study's methods: Reads were annotated to V, D and J genes according to IMGT and were analyzed with immunoSEQ Analyzer, with only productive sequences retained. Clonality was computed as one minus Shannon entropy normalized by log2 of the number of productive unique sequences. For each patient and control, public and private clones were evaluated within the 100 most prevalent clones. Susac-specific clones were defined as absent from healthy and MS cohorts, over a thousand published viral clones and other ImmuneACCESS disease sequences. TCRdb cleaned the public reads at Q25 with fastp, built clones with MiXCR and kept in-frame beta chains. Every distinct CDR3 protein forms one entry, paired with its most common genes and DNA. TCRdb assigned the V and J calls; the authors' analysis was not used. The sample table records some 200,000 distinct CDR3 sequences; approximately 95% of these occur just once. Around 0.15% of the sample belongs to the ten largest clones.

The sample comes from a study of CD8 T cells in Susac syndrome (dated by TCRdb to the late 2010s). Background for the entire study: Among the Susac syndrome patients who were sequenced, clinically active disease was present in six and clinical remission was observed in under ten. Clonality of the CD8+ T cell repertoire was compared between about a dozen healthy donors, around 14 Susac syndrome patients and under 16 multiple sclerosis patients. Whether CD8+ T cell activation and differentiation in Susac syndrome was antigen driven was tested using repertoire sequencing. Susac syndrome patients were therapy-naive, on corticosteroids (some also receiving IVIg), or on IVIg alone at blood withdrawal.

Reading the germline V gene (reference sequence) gives CDR1 SEHNR and CDR2 FQNEAQ. The junction shows trimming of 2 bases on V and 7 bases on J, plus 6 bases between the germline ends. The cysteine opens and the phenylalanine closes a CDR3 of 12 amino acids. Kept here is only the CDR3 DNA, which spans 36 bases and is read in frame from base 1. On the study overall, not on this receptor specifically: Some 15 and five Susac-specific public clones were found in the total CD8+ and CD8+ TEMRA repertoires, respectively. The TCR sequencing and HLA analysis was acknowledged to have included a relatively small number of individuals. Susac syndrome CD8+ repertoires showed clonal expansion, highest in CD8+ TEMRA cells and greater in clinically active than remitting patients.

High-throughput TCR beta sequencing profiled peripheral blood CD8+ and CD4+ T cells from healthy donors, Susac syndrome patients and multiple sclerosis patients. Susac syndrome patients met recently defined diagnostic criteria for definite or probable disease. Bulk CD8+ and CD4+ T cells were purified magnetically by negative isolation, whereas CD8+ TEMRA cells were enriched by FACS. Blood was collected in EDTA tubes and processed within 24 hours, with PBMCs isolated through density gradient centrifugation. PBMCs destined for TCR sequencing were cryopreserved in liquid nitrogen and later thawed in a 37 °C water bath. Purity of sorted or isolated CD4+, CD8+ and CD8+ TEMRA cells was at least 90%.

In this chain, TRBV7-9 is recombined with TRBJ2-1; no D segment can be confidently identified. The sample was CD8+ T cells from PBMCs. This sequence was found in a human donor with Susac syndrome. CDR3 protein: CASSLFRNEQFF. The bases are TGTGCCAGCAGCTTATTCCGGAATGAGCAGTTCTTC.